The T cell receptor (beta chain) described here comes from a study of blood T cell repertoires in COVID-19. As for the study in general: Acute and convalescent COVID-19 specimens originated in the United States, Italy and Spain.

Only in-frame clones appear in the TCRdb table, and some are missing; sequencing was by immunoSEQ multiplex PCR. The repertoire consists of 450,000 to 600,000 clones, with around 87% occurring once and the leading ten covering around 0.64%. Participants were aged about 18 to 90 years, lived in over 20 US areas, and enrolled virtually. Participants' reported clinical history set cohort assignment. All recovered Cohort 3 donors got two negative PCRs, got clearance, or saw symptom resolution. Sequencing input: PBMCs or T cells enriched from blood (not recorded which). This clonotype was obtained from a woman between 18 and 29 years old who had recovered from COVID-19.

CDR3 sequence: CASALSRGYGYTF. For the CDR3, the DNA is TGTGCTAGTGCCCTTTCTCGGGGCTATGGCTACACCTTC. The chain combines TRBV12-5 with TRBJ1-2, with no clear D. Germline V gives CDR1 LGHNT, CDR2 FRNRAP. The CDR3 is 13 amino acids. The V gene lost 7 bases and the J gene lost 4 bases, with 13 bases spanning the gap. Variable domain in full (rest from reference TRBV12-5 and TRBJ1-2): DARVTQTPRHKVTEMGQEVTMRCQPILGHNTVFWYRQTMMQGLELLAYFRNRAPLDDSGMPKDRFSAEMPDATLATLKIQPSEPRDSAVYFCASALSRGYGYTFGSGTRLTVV.